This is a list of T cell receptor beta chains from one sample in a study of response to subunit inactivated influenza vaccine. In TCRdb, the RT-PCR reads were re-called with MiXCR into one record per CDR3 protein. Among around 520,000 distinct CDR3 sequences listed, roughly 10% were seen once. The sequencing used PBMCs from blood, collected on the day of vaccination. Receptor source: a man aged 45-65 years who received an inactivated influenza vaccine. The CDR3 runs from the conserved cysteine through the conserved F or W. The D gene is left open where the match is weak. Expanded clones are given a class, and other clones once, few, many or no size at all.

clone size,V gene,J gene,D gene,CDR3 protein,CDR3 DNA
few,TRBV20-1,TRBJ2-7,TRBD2,CSANDLAGTYEQYF,TGCAGTGCTAACGATCTAGCGGGGACCTACGAGCAGTACTTC
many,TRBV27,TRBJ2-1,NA,CASQDWNEQFF,TGTGCCAGCCAGGATTGGAATGAGCAGTTCTTC
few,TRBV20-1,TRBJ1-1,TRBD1,CSAWAGGAGTEAFF,TGCAGTGCATGGGCAGGGGGCGCTGGCACTGAAGCTTTCTTT
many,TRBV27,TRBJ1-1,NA,CASSLSWGGRTEAFF,TGTGCCAGCAGTTTATCGTGGGGGGGGCGGACTGAAGCTTTCTTT
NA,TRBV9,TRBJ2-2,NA,CASSPEWGGTGELFF,TGTGCCAGCAGCCCCGAGTGGGGCGGCACCGGGGAGCTGTTTTTT
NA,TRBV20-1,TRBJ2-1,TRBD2,CSAFSGRARNEQFF,TGCAGTGCTTTTAGCGGGAGGGCCCGCAATGAGCAGTTCTTC
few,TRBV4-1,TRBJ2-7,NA,CASSQDLLYEQYF,TGCGCCAGCAGCCAAGATCTACTCTACGAGCAGTACTTC
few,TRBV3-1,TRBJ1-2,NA,CASSQVGVNYGYTF,TGTGCCAGCAGCCAAGTAGGAGTAAACTATGGCTACACCTTC
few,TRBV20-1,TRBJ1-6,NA,CSAREDSSYNSPLHF,TGCAGTGCTAGAGAGGACAGCTCCTATAATTCACCCCTCCACTTT
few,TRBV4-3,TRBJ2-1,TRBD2,CASSHATGLAGGDNEQFF,TGCGCCAGCAGCCACGCTACGGGGCTAGCGGGAGGCGACAATGAGCAGTTCTTC
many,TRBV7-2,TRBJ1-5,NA,CASRFQGIGQPQHF,TGTGCCAGCAGATTTCAGGGAATTGGACAGCCCCAGCATTTT
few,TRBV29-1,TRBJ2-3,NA,CSVEEKRGRGTDTQYF,TGCAGCGTTGAAGAAAAGAGGGGACGGGGCACAGATACGCAGTATTTT
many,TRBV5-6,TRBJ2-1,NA,CASSYRSNEQFF,TGTGCCAGCAGTTATCGGTCCAATGAGCAGTTCTTC
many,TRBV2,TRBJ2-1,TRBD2,CASGLAGSYNEQFF,TGTGCCAGTGGACTAGCGGGGAGTTACAATGAGCAGTTCTTC
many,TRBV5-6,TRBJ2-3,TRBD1,CASSVGTDYTDTQYF,TGTGCCAGCAGCGTCGGGACAGACTACACAGATACGCAGTATTTT
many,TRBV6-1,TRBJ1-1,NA,CASRRNRDSEAFF,TGTGCCAGCAGGCGGAACAGGGATTCTGAAGCTTTCTTT
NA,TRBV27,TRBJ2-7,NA,CASSLSDSSYEQYF,TGTGCCAGCAGTTTATCTGACAGTTCCTACGAGCAGTACTTC
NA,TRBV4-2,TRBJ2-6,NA,CASSQDLRLSGANVLTF,TGTGCCAGCAGCCAAGATCTACGCCTCTCTGGGGCCAACGTCCTGACTTTC
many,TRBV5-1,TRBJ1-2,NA,CASSLGGLANYGYTF,TGCGCCAGCAGCTTGGGTGGCTTAGCTAACTATGGCTACACCTTC
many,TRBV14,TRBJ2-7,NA,CASSQVIQGKQYF,TGTGCCAGCAGCCAAGTCATTCAGGGAAAGCAGTACTTC
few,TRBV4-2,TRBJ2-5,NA,CASSQDRSDPRETQYF,TGTGCCAGCAGCCAAGATCGGTCGGACCCGAGGGAGACCCAGTACTTC
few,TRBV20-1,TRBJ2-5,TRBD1,CSARSGTDHKETQYF,TGCAGTGCTAGGTCTGGGACAGATCACAAAGAGACCCAGTACTTC
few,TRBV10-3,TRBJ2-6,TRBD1,CAISPTGGSTGANVLTF,TGTGCCATCAGTCCAACAGGGGGTTCAACTGGGGCCAACGTCCTGACTTTC
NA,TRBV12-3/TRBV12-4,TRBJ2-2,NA,CASSLDSLTGELFF,TGTGCCAGCAGTCTCGACAGTCTAACCGGGGAGCTGTTTTTT
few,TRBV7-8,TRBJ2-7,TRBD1,CASSPGRGQVTYEQYF,TGTGCCAGCAGCCCCGGGCGGGGACAGGTTACCTACGAGCAGTACTTC
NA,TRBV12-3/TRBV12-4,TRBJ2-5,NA,CASSFPGAGETQYF,TGTGCCAGCAGTTTCCCCGGGGCGGGGGAGACCCAGTACTTC
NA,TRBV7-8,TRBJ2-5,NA,CASSVPGATGETQYF,TGTGCCAGCAGCGTACCGGGAGCCACCGGGGAGACCCAGTACTTC
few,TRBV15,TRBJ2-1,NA,CATSRGGGIYNEQFF,TGTGCCACCAGCAGAGGCGGCGGGATCTACAATGAGCAGTTCTTC
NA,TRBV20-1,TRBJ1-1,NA,CSARPDMNTEAFF,TGCAGTGCTAGACCTGACATGAACACTGAAGCTTTCTTT
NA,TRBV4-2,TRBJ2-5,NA,CASSQLSARYQETQYF,TGTGCCAGCAGCCAACTGTCAGCCAGGTACCAAGAGACCCAGTACTTC
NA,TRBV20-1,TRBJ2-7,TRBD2,CSARVSGRADNEQYF,TGCAGTGCTAGAGTAAGCGGGAGGGCCGACAACGAGCAGTACTTC
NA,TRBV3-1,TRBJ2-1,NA,CASSSDTSSYNEQFF,TGTGCCAGCAGCTCGGACACGAGCTCCTACAATGAGCAGTTCTTC
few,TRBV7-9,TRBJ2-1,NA,CASSSQAGWIHNEQFF,TGTGCCAGCAGCTCCCAGGCAGGGTGGATCCACAATGAGCAGTTCTTC
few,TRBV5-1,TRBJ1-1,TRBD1,CASSLTGGNMNTEAFF,TGCGCCAGCAGCCTAACAGGGGGTAACATGAACACTGAAGCTTTCTTT
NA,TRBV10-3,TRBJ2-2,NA,CATNFGTANTGELFF,TGTGCCACCAACTTTGGGACTGCGAACACCGGGGAGCTGTTTTTT
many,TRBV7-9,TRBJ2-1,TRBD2,CASSSGLGVGEQFF,TGTGCCAGCAGCTCAGGACTAGGGGTCGGTGAGCAGTTCTTC
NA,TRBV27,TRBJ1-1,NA,CASRGVGTEAFF,TGTGCCAGCAGGGGGGTCGGCACTGAAGCTTTCTTT
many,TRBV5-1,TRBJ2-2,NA,CASSPDGSNTGELFF,TGCGCCAGCAGCCCCGACGGATCGAACACCGGGGAGCTGTTTTTT
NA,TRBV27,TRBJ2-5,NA,CASSVARGTQYF,TGTGCCAGCAGTGTCGCCCGGGGCACCCAGTACTTC
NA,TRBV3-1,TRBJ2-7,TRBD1,CASSPLTVTGWGQYF,TGTGCCAGCAGCCCGCTGACTGTGACAGGGTGGGGGCAGTACTTC
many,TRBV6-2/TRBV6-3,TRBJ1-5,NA,CASSYLGQPQHF,TGTGCCAGCAGTTATCTGGGACAGCCCCAGCATTTT
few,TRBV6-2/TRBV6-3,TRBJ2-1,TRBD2,CASSYRRLAGGSSYNEQFF,TGTGCCAGCAGTTATAGGAGGCTAGCGGGGGGGAGCTCCTACAATGAGCAGTTCTTC
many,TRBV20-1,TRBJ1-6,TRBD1,CSAREANRGANSPLHF,TGCAGTGCTAGAGAAGCTAACAGGGGCGCTAATTCACCCCTCCACTTT
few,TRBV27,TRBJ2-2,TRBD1,CASSSGGRVTGELFF,TGTGCCAGCAGTTCAGGGGGCCGGGTCACCGGGGAGCTGTTTTTT
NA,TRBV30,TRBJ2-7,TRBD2,CAWSVAGEQYF,TGTGCCTGGAGTGTAGCGGGGGAGCAGTACTTC
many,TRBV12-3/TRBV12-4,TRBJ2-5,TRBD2,CASSFGLAQETQYF,TGTGCCAGCAGTTTTGGACTAGCGCAAGAGACCCAGTACTTC
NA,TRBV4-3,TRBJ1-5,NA,CASSQVLGGPQHF,TGCGCCAGCAGCCAAGTCCTGGGGGGACCCCAGCATTTT